A selection of T cell receptor beta chains follows, all from one sample in a study of shared clonotypes between healthy human individuals. Repertoires were generated with immunoSEQ multiplex PCR, while TCRdb's copy carries only in-frame clones and drops some. There are roughly 1.4 million clones in the sample; approximately 98.5% occur only once, and approximately 0.4% lies in the top ten. The sequenced sample consisted of naive CD4+ T cells sorted from blood. The origin of the receptors is a man aged 30-40 years in good health. CDR3s include the opening cysteine and the closing phenylalanine or tryptophan. Fields, in order: CDR3 protein, V gene.

CDR3 protein: CASSLGPGTGDTGELFF; V gene: TRBV5-1
CDR3 protein: CASSLVNNQPQHF; V gene: TRBV28
CDR3 protein: CASSQRNTDTQYF; V gene: TRBV18
CDR3 protein: CASSRTGHLTDTQYF; V gene: TRBV5-1
CDR3 protein: CASSFGGPPLQYEQYF; V gene: TRBV7-9
CDR3 protein: CASSLSFGWTEAFF; V gene: TRBV5-1
CDR3 protein: CASSPDSLYGYTF; V gene: TRBV6-6
CDR3 protein: CASSARTGTFSYEQYF; V gene: TRBV5-5
CDR3 protein: CASSHNSGPGEQYF; V gene: TRBV5-1
CDR3 protein: CASRAETANEKLFF; V gene: TRBV6-1
CDR3 protein: CASSKGKTGLDNQPQHF; V gene: TRBV21-1
CDR3 protein: CASSQDTRNYGYTF; V gene: TRBV4-3
CDR3 protein: CASSRTSGGGTDTQYF; V gene: TRBV18
CDR3 protein: CASSPPSLRHEQYF; V gene: TRBV18
CDR3 protein: CASSGSGDGDYEQYF; V gene: TRBV7-9
CDR3 protein: CASSFRGGGVAQYF; V gene: TRBV28
CDR3 protein: CATSVQNSNQPQHF; V gene: TRBV15
CDR3 protein: CASSPRTLAGTYEQYF; V gene: TRBV7-8
CDR3 protein: CASSLGGQGQGFF; V gene: TRBV7-9
CDR3 protein: CASSLSSGRDSAEQFF; V gene: TRBV7-2
CDR3 protein: CASSPGGGIISYEQYF; V gene: TRBV23-1
CDR3 protein: CASSQDPPTSESAGELFF; V gene: TRBV4-3